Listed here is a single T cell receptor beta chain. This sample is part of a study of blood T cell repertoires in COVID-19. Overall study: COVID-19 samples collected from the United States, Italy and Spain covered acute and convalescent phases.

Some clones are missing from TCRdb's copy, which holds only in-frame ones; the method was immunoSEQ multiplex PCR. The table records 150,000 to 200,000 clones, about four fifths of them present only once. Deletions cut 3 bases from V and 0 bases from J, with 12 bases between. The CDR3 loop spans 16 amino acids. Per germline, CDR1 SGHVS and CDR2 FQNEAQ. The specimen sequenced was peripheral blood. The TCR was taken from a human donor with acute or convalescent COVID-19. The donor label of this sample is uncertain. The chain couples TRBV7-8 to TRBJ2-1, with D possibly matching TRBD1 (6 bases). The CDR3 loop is CASSFDGQRSYNEQFF. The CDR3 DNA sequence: TGTGCCAGCAGCTTCGATGGACAGCGCTCCTACAATGAGCAGTTCTTC.